The 18 T cell receptor beta chains listed next were all sequenced from one sample in a study of cytomegalovirus exposure and HLA in healthy donors. Both 60 Vbeta primers and 13 Jbeta primers went into the PCR. Repertoires were generated with immunoSEQ multiplex PCR, while TCRdb's copy carries only in-frame clones and drops some. The table lists about 170,000 clones, roughly 80% of them singletons. The specimen sequenced was PBMCs. The source is a male donor in good health and CMV-seronegative.

This clone turned up a few times. The CDR3 reads CASSQAASGGQETQYF. The CDR3, as DNA: TGTGCCAGCAGCCAAGCCGCTAGCGGGGGGCAAGAGACCCAGTACTTC. This chain links TRBV4-2 with TRBJ2-5; 11 nucleotides agree with TRBD2. The CDR3 length is 16 residues. J was trimmed by 2 bases and V by 1 base; bases with no gene match: 3. Germline lookup yields CDR1 LGHNA and CDR2 YNFKEQ.

CDR3 in DNA: TGTGCCAGCAGCTCCTGGGGAGCCGGGGAGCTGTTTTTT. Amino acid sequence: CASSSWGAGELFF. This chain uses TRBV27 with TRBJ2-2; D possibly corresponds to TRBD2 (5 bases). The germline V and J ends were trimmed by 6 bases and 6 bases, with 11 bases remaining between them. This CDR3 is 13 amino acids long. The germline V gene encodes CDR1 MNHEY and CDR2 SMNVEV (reference sequence).

This clone was seen just once. V and J are TRBV11-3 and TRBJ1-5, with a possible D match to TRBD1 (6 bases). The CDR3 extends over 18 amino acids. The V end was cut by 5 bases, the J end by 11 bases, with 31 bases between. Germline-derived CDR1 and CDR2 are SGHNT and YENEEA. The CDR3 sequence: CASSPRAGDTGRNKAQHF. The CDR3 nucleotides are TGTGCCAGCAGCCCCAGGGCCGGGGACACCGGGCGCAATAAAGCCCAGCATTTT.

The chain couples TRBV5-1 to TRBJ2-3, with D possibly TRBD1 on 6 matching bases. Germline CDR1 reads SGHRS; CDR2 reads YFSETQ. Deletions cut 3 bases from V and 5 bases from J, with 13 bases between. CDR3 length: 14 residues. CDR3 DNA: TGCGCCAGCAGCTATGAGGGGGATTTAGATACGCAGTATTTT. As protein: CASSYEGDLDTQYF.

The chain joins TRBV27 to TRBJ2-2; TRBD2 is a possible D gene (6 bases). Trimming removed 0 bases at V and 7 bases at J, with 9 bases between. Germline CDR1 reads MNHEY; CDR2 reads SMNVEV (reference sequence). The CDR3 totals 14 residues. As DNA, the CDR3 is TGTGCCAGCAGTTTATCGGGGACTTACGGGGAGCTGTTTTTT. It specifies CASSLSGTYGELFF.

V is TRBV6-5 and J is TRBJ2-1, with D perhaps TRBD2 (5 bases). Germline V CDR1 and CDR2: MNHEY, SVGAGI. V lost 0 bases and J 9 bases, leaving 9 bases between the germline ends. The CDR3 is 13 residues long. The CDR3 spells CASSYSFAGEQFF. CDR3 in DNA: TGTGCCAGCAGTTACTCTTTCGCGGGTGAGCAGTTCTTC.

The chain has TRBV13 and TRBJ2-1; 10 nucleotides agree with TRBD2. V lost 5 bases, J lost 7 bases, and 8 bases stayed unmatched. Germline values: CDR1 PRHDT, CDR2 FYEKMQ (reference sequence). CDR3 length: 15 residues. This CDR3 reads CASSHLLAGRNEQFF. The CDR3 DNA sequence: TGTGCCAGCAGCCACTTACTAGCGGGGAGAAATGAGCAGTTCTTC. The complete variable domain, with remaining parts taken from reference TRBV13 and TRBJ2-1, reads AAGVIQSPRHLIKEKRETATLKCYPIPRHDTVYWYQQGPGQDPQFLISFYEKMQSDKGSIPDRFSAQQFSDYHSELNMSSLELGDSALYFCASSHLLAGRNEQFFGPGTRLTVL.

The gene calls are TRBV7-7 and TRBJ2-5; TRBD1 is a possible D gene (5 bases). V gave up 3 bases and J gave up 4 bases, with 9 bases separating them. The CDR3 totals 13 residues. Germline V lookup: CDR1 SSHAT, CDR2 FNYEAQ (reference sequence). CDR3 sequence: CASSLLGRETQYF. As DNA, the CDR3 is TGTGCCAGCAGCTTGCTGGGGCGAGAGACCCAGTACTTC.

The chain recombines TRBV6-4 with TRBJ2-3; the match to TRBD1 covers 9 bases. Germline V gene lookup returns CDR1 MRHNA and CDR2 SNTAGT. J was trimmed by 1 base and V by 4 bases; bases with no gene match: 0. This CDR3 comprises 14 residues. The CDR3 is CASSGTGGTDTQYF. CDR3 sequence (DNA): TGTGCCAGCAGTGGGACAGGGGGCACAGATACGCAGTATTTT.

The J gene is TRBJ1-1, the V gene TRBV25-1; 10 nucleotides agree with TRBD1. V lost 2 bases and J lost 7; bases outside the gene matches: 7. Per germline, CDR1 MGHDK and CDR2 SYGVNS. This CDR3 spans 15 amino acids. The CDR3 bases are TGTGCCAGCAGTGAAGTTCGACAGGGGGCGAGTGAAGCTTTCTTT. It encodes CASSEVRQGASEAFF.

This rearrangement joins TRBV18 to TRBJ2-7; 12 positions match TRBD2. This CDR3 contains 16 residues. With V trimmed by 3 bases and J by 0 bases, 3 bases remained unmatched. Germline CDR1 KGHSH, CDR2 LQKENI. The CDR3 DNA reads as TGTGCCAGCTCACCCAGGACTAGCGGGGCCTCCTACGAGCAGTACTTC. It translates to CASSPRTSGASYEQYF.

V usage is TRBV7-2 and J usage is TRBJ1-3; D is ambiguous. Germline CDR1 and CDR2: SGHTA and FQGNSA. The CDR3 is made up of 16 amino acids. V was cut by 1 base and J by 2 bases, with 12 bases left in between. The CDR3 nucleotides are TGTGCCAGCAGCTTAGAATTACGAACAGCTGGAAACACCATATATTTT. This codes for CASSLELRTAGNTIYF.

Here the CDR3 reads CSVEDGGGYGQYF. As DNA, the CDR3 is TGCAGCGTTGAAGATGGTGGGGGCTACGGGCAGTACTTC. V is TRBV29-1 and J is TRBJ2-5, with D tentatively TRBD1 (6 bases). The V end was cut by 0 bases, the J end by 11 bases, with 16 bases between. The CDR3 extends over 13 amino acids. Germline CDR1 reads SQVTM; CDR2 reads ANQGSEA.

V and J are TRBV27 and TRBJ1-5, with 9 bases identical to TRBD1. The germline V gene encodes CDR1 MNHEY and CDR2 SMNVEV (reference sequence). V dropped 4 bases and J dropped 5; count of bases not matched to a gene: 6. CDR3 size: 15 residues. For the CDR3, the DNA is TGTGCCAGCAGTTCGGGACAGGGAGCCCATCAGCCCCAGCATTTT. Translation gives CASSSGQGAHQPQHF.

The table lists this clone with a few counts. The V and J genes are TRBV14 and TRBJ2-6; TRBD2 aligns across 8 bases. The CDR3 sequence is 21 residues long. J lost 0 bases, V lost 1 base, and 14 bases had no gene match. Germline V lookup: CDR1 SGHDN, CDR2 FVKESK. The CDR3 DNA sequence: TGTGCCAGCAGCCAAGGGAACGTCCTGACTAGCGCCATCTCTGGGGCCAACGTCCTGACTTTC. It codes for CASSQGNVLTSAISGANVLTF.

J is TRBJ1-1 and V is TRBV7-8; D uncertain. This CDR3 spans 14 amino acids. Germline loops: CDR1 SGHVS, CDR2 FQNEAQ. V lost 4 bases and J lost 4, with 13 bases in between. The CDR3 sequence: CASSSSRLPTEAFF. The CDR3 nucleotides read TGTGCCAGCAGCTCTTCGAGGCTCCCCACTGAAGCTTTCTTT.

The chain couples TRBV7-3 to TRBJ2-1; 9 nucleotides line up with TRBD1. CDR1 is SGHTA and CDR2 is FQGTGA in the germline V gene. This CDR3 region has 13 residues. The J segment lost 10 bases and the V segment lost 4 bases, leaving 5 bases of the junction unmatched. Here the CDR3 DNA reads TGTGCCAGCAGCTCCGGGACAGGGTGGGAGCAGTTCTTC. It encodes CASSSGTGWEQFF.

The CDR3 here is CASSAQGGNTGELFF. DNA for the CDR3: TGTGCCAGCAGTGCGCAGGGGGGGAACACCGGGGAGCTGTTTTTT. The rearrangement links TRBV2 to TRBJ2-2; perhaps TRBD1 as D (7 bases). V was trimmed by 4 bases and J by 1 base, leaving 10 bases between them. CDR3 length: 15 amino acids. The V gene's germline CDR1 is SNHLY and CDR2 FYNNEI.